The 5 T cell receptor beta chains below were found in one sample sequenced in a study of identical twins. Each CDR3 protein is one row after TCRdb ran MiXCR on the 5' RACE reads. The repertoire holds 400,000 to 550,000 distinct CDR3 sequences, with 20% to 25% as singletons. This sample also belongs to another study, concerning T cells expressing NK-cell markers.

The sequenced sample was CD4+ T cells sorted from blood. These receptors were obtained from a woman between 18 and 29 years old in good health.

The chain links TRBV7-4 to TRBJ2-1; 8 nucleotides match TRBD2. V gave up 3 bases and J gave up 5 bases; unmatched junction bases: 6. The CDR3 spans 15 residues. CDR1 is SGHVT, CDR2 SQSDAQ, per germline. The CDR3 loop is CASSLVAGRDNEQFF. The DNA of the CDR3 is TGTGCCAGCAGCTTGGTAGCGGGAAGAGACAATGAGCAGTTCTTC. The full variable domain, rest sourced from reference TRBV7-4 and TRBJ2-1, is GAGVSQSPRYKVAKRGRDVALRCDSISGHVTLYWYRQTLGQGSEVLTYSQSDAQRDKSGRPSGRFSAERPERSVSTLKIQRTEQGDSAVYLCASSLVAGRDNEQFFGPGTRLTVL.

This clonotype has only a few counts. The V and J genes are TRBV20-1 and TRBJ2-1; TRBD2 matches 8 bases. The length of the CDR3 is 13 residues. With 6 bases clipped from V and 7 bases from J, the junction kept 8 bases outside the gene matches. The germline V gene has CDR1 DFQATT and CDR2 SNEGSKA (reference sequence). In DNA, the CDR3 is TGCAGTGCACCTGTGCGACTAGCGAATGAGCAGTTCTTC. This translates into CSAPVRLANEQFF.

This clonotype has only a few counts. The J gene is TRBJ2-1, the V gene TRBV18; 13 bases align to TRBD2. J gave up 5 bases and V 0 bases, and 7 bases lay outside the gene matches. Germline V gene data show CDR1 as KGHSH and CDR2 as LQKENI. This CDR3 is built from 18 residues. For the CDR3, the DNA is TGTGCCAGCTCACCACCGAAACTAGCGGGGGGGCGGAACAATGAGCAGTTCTTC. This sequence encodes CASSPPKLAGGRNNEQFF.

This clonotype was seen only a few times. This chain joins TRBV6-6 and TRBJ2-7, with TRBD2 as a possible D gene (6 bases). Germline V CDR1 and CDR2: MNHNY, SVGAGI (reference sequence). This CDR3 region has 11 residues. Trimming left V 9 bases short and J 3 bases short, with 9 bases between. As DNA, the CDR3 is TGTGCCAGTGCGGGACTCTACGAGCAGTACTTC. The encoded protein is CASAGLYEQYF.

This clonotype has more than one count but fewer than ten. CDR3 sequence (DNA): TGTGCCAGCAGCTTGGATTGGCACTCCTACAATGAGCAGTTCTTC. Its translation is CASSLDWHSYNEQFF. The chain employs TRBV5-6 and TRBJ2-1; D gene uncertain. CDR1 is SGHDT, CDR2 YYEEEE, per germline. V was shortened by 0 bases and J by 0 bases, with 7 bases between the two germline ends. The CDR3 extends over 15 amino acids.